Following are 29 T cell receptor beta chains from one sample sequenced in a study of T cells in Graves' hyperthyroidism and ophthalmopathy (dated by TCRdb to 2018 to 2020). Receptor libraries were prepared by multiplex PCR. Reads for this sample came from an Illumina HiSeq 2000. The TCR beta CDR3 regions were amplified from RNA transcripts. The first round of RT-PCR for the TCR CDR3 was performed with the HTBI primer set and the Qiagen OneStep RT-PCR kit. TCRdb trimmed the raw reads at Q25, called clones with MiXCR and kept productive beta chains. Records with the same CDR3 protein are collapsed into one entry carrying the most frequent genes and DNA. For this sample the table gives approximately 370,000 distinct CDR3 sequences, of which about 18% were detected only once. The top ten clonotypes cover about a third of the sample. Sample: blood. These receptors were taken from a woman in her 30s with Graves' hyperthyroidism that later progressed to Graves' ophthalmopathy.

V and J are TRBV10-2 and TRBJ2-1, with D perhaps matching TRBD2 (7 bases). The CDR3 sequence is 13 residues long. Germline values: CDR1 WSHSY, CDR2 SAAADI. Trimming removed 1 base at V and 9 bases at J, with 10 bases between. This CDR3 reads CASSEWGGSEQFF. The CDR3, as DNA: TGCGCCAGCAGTGAGTGGGGGGGCAGTGAGCAGTTCTTC.

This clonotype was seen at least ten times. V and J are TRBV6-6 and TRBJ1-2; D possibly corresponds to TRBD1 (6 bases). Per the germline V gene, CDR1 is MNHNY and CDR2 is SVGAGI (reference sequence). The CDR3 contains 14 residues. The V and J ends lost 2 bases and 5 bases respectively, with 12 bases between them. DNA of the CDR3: TGTGCCAGCAGTTACGAGGGGGTGGGGTATGGCTACACCTTC. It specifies CASSYEGVGYGYTF.

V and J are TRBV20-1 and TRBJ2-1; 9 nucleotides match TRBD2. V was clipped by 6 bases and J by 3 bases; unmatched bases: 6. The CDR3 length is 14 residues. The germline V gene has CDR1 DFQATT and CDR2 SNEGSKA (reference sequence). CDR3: CSAIAGVFYNEQFF. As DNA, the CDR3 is TGCAGTGCCATAGCGGGAGTGTTCTACAATGAGCAGTTCTTC.

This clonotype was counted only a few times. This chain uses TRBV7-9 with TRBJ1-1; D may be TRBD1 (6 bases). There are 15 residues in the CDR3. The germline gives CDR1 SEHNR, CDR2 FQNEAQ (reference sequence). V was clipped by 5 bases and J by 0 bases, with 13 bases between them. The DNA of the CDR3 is TGTGCCAGCAGCCCTCGTGGACAGTTGAACACTGAAGCTTTCTTT. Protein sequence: CASSPRGQLNTEAFF.

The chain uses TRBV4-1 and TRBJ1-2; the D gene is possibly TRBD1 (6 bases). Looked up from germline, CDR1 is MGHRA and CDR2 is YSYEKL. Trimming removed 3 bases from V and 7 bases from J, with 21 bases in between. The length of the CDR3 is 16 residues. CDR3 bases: TGCGCCAGCAGCCATGCTCCCTCAGGGGCCTCCAGTGGCTACACCTTC. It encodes CASSHAPSGASSGYTF.

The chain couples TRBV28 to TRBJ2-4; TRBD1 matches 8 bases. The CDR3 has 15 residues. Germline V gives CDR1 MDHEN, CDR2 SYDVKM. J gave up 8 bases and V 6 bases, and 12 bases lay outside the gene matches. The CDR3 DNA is TGTGCCAGCAGCTTCCAACAGGGGGATAGAGACATTCAGTACTTC. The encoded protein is CASSFQQGDRDIQYF.

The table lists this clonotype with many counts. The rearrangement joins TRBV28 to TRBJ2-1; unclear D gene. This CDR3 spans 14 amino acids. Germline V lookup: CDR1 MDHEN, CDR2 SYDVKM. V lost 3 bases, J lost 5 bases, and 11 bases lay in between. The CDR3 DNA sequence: TGTGCCAGCAGTTTTTACGGAGAGAACAATGAGCAGTTCTTC. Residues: CASSFYGENNEQFF.

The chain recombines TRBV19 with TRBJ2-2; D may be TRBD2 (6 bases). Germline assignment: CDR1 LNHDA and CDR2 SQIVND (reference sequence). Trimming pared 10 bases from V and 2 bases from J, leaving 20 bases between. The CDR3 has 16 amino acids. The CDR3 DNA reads TGTGCCACATTCGCTCCGGGACTGCTTAACACCGGGGAGCTGTTTTTT. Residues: CATFAPGLLNTGELFF.

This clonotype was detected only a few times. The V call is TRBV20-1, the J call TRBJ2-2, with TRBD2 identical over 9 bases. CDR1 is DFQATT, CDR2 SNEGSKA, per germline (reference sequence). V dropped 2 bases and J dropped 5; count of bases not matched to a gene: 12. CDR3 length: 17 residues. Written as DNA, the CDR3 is TGCAGTGCTAGACCCCCTCTTAGCGGGAGCCGGACCGGGGAGCTGTTTTTT. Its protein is CSARPPLSGSRTGELFF.

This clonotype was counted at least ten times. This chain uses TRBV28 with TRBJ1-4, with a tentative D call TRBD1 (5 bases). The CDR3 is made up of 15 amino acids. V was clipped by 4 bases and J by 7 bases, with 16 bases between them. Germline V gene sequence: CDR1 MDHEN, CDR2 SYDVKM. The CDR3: CASSSPLGGSEKLFF. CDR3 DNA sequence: TGTGCCAGCAGTTCCCCCCTGGGGGGAAGTGAAAAACTGTTTTTT.

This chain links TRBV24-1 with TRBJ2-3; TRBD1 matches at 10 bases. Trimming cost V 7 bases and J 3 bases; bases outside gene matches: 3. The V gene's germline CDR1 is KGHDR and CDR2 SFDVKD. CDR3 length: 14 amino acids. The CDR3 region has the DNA TGTGCCACCAGCACGGGACAGGGGACAGATACGCAGTATTTT. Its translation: CATSTGQGTDTQYF.

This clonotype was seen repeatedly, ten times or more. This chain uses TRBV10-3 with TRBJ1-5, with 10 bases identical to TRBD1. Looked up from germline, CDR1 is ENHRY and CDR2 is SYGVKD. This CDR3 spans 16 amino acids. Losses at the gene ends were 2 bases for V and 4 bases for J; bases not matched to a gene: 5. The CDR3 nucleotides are TGTGCCATCAGTGAGCGTCCGGGACAGGGGAATCAGCCCCAGCATTTT. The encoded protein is CAISERPGQGNQPQHF.

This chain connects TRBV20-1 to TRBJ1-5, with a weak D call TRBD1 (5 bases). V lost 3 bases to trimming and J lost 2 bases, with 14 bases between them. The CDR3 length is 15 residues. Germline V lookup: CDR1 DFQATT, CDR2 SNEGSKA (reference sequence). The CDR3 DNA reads TGCAGTGCTAGTGGAGGGGTTCATGGCAATCAGCCCCAGCATTTT. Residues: CSASGGVHGNQPQHF.

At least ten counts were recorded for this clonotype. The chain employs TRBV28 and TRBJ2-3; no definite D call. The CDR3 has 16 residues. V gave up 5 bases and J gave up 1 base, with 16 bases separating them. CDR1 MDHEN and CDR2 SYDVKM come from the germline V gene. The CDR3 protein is CASSPAARKGTDTQYF. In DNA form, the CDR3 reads TGTGCCAGCAGTCCGGCGGCCAGGAAAGGCACAGATACGCAGTATTTT. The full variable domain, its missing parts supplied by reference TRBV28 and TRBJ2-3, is DVKVTQSSRYLVKRTGEKVFLECVQDMDHENMFWYRQDPGLGLRLIYFSYDVKMKEKGDIPEGYSVSREKKERFSLILESASTNQTSMYLCASSPAARKGTDTQYFGPGTRLTVL.

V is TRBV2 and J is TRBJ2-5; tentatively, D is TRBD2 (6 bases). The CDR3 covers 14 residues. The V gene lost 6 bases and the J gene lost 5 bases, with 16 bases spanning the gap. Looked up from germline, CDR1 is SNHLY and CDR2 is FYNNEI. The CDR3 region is CASSARDFEETQYF. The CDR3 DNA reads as TGTGCCAGCAGCGCAAGGGACTTTGAGGAGACCCAGTACTTC.

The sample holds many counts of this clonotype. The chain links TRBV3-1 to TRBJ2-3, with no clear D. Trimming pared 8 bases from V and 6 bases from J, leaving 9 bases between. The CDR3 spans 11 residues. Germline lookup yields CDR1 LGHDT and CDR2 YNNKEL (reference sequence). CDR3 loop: CASGYGDTQYF. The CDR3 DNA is TGTGCCAGCGGATACGGCGATACGCAGTATTTT.

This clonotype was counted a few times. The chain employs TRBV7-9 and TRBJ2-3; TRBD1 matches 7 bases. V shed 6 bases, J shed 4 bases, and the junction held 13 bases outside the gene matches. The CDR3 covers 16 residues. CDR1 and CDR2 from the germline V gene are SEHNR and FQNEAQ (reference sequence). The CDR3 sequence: CASRNDRVGRADTQYF. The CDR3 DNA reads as TGTGCCAGCAGAAACGACAGGGTTGGTCGGGCAGATACGCAGTATTTT.

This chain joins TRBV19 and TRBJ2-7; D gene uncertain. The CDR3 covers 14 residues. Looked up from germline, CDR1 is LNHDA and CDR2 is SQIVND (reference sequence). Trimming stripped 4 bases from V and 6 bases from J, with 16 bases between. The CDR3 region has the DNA TGTGCCAGTAGTAAGGCCCCCGGCTGGGCCGAGCAGTACTTC. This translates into CASSKAPGWAEQYF.

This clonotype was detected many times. In DNA, the CDR3 is TGCAGTGCTAGTTCGGGGACTAGCTCCTACAATGAGCAGTTCTTC. It translates to CSASSGTSSYNEQFF. The rearrangement joins TRBV20-1 to TRBJ2-1; 8 bases agree with TRBD2. This CDR3 has 15 amino acids. V shed 3 bases and J 0 bases; nucleotides not matched to a gene: 4. Germline-derived CDR1 and CDR2 are DFQATT and SNEGSKA (reference sequence).

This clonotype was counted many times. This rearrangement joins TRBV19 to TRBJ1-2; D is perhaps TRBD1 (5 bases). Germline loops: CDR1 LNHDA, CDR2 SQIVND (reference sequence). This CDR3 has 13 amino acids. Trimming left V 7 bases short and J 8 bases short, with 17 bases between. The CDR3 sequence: CASTDTSHEGYTF. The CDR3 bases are TGTGCCAGTACGGACACGTCCCACGAGGGCTACACCTTC.

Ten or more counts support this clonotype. CDR3 region: CAISGAGDENEQYF. CDR3 sequence (DNA): TGTGCCATCAGTGGGGCGGGAGATGAAAACGAGCAGTACTTC. The chain has TRBV10-3 and TRBJ2-7, with 7 bases matching TRBD2. CDR1 and CDR2 (germline): ENHRY, SYGVKD. This CDR3 has 14 residues. The junction had 8 bases not matched to a gene; V was cut back by 4 bases and J by 5 bases.

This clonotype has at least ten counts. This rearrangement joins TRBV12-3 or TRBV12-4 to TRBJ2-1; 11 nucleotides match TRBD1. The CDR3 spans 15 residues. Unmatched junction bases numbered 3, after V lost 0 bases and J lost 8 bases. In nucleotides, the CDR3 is TGTGCCAGCAGTTTAGCGGGACAGGGGGGATATGAGCAGTTCTTC. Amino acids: CASSLAGQGGYEQFF.

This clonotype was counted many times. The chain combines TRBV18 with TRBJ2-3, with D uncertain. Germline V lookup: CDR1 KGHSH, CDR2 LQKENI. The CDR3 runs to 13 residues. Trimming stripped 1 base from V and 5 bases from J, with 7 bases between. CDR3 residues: CASSPRGVDTQYF. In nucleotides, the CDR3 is TGTGCCAGCTCACCACGGGGTGTAGATACGCAGTATTTT.

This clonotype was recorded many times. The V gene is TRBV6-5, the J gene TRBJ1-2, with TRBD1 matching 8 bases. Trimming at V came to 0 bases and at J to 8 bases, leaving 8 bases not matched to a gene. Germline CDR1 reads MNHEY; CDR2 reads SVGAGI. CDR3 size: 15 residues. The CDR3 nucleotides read TGTGCCAGCAGTTACTCGAAGACAGGGGTTGGCGGCTACACCTTC. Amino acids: CASSYSKTGVGGYTF.

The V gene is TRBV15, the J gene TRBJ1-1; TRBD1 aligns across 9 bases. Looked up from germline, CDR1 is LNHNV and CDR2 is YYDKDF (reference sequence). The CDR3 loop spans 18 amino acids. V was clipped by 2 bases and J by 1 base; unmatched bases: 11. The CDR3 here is CATSRPRDRATGNTEAFF. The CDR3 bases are TGTGCCACCAGCAGACCACGGGACAGGGCGACGGGGAACACTGAAGCTTTCTTT.

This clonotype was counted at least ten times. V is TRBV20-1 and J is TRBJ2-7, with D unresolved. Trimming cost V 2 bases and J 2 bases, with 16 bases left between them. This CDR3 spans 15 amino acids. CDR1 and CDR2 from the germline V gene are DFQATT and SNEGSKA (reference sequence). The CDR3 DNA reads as TGCAGTGCTAGATACGTACAAAGGAGTACCTACGAGCAGTACTTC. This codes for CSARYVQRSTYEQYF.

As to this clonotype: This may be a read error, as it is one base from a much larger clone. CDR3 loop: CSARLAGAYNEQYF. DNA for the CDR3: TGCAGTGCCAGACTAGCGGGAGCCTACAATGAGCAGTACTTC. The rearrangement uses TRBV20-1 and TRBJ2-1; 12 bases are a match to TRBD2. The J call is in doubt because the DNA end fits TRBJ2-7 better. The germline V gene has CDR1 DFQATT and CDR2 SNEGSKA (reference sequence). The CDR3 spans 14 residues.

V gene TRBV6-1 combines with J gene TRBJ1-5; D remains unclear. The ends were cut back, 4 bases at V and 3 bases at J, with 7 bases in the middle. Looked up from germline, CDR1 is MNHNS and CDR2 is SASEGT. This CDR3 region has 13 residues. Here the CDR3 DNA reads TGTGCCAGCAGTGCAATGTCCAATCAGCCCCAGCATTTT. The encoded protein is CASSAMSNQPQHF.

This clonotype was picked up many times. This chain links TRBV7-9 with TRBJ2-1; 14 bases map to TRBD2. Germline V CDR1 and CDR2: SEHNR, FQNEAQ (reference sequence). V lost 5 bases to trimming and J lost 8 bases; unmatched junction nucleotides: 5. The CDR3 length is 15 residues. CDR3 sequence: CASSPRLAGGDEQFF. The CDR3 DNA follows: TGTGCCAGCAGCCCGAGACTAGCGGGAGGGGATGAGCAGTTCTTC.